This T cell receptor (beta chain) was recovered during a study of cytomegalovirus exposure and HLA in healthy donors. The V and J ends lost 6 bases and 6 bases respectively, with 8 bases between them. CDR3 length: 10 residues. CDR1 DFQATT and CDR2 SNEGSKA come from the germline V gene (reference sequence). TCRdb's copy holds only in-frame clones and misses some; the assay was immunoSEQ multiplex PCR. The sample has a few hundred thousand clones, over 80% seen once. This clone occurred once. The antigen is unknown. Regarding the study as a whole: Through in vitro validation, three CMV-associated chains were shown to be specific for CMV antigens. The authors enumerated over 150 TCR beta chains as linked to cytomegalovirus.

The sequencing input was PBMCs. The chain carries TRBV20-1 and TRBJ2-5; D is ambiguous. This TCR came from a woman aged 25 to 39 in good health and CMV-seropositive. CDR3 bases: TGCAGTGCACTTAAGAAGACCCAGTACTTC. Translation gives CSALKKTQYF.